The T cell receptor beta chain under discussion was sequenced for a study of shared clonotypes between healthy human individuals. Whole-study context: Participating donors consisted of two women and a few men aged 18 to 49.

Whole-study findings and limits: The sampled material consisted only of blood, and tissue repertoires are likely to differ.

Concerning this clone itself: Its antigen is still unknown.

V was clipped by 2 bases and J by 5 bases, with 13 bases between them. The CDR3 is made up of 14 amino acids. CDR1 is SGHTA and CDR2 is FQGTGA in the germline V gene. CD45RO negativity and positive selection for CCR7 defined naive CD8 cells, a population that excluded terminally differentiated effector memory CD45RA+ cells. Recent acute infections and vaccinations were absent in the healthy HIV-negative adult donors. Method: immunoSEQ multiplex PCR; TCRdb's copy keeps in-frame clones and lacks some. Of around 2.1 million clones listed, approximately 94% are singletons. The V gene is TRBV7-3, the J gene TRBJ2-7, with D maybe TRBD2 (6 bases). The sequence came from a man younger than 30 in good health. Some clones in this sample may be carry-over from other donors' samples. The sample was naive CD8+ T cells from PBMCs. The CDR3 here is CASSLGGGGNEQYF. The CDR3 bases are TGTGCCAGCAGCTTAGGGGGAGGCGGGAACGAGCAGTACTTC.